This TCR beta chain was recorded in a study of Ad26.COV2.S vaccination and SARS-CoV-2 variants. Study-level results: Comparable non-spike TCR breadth was observed in vaccine and placebo recipients.

Between the trimmed V and J ends, which lost 0 bases and 4 bases, there was a span of 12 bases. Germline lookup yields CDR1 MNHEY and CDR2 SVGAGI. The CDR3 is made up of 15 amino acids. Concerning this clone itself: The antigen is not known.

Clones were read by immunoSEQ multiplex PCR, and TCRdb kept only the in-frame ones, dropping some. The data contain about 350,000 clones, 92% of them seen just once; the ten biggest clones take up roughly 3.9%. V is TRBV6-5 and J is TRBJ1-1; no clear D. This TCR came from a human donor who had recovered from COVID-19. Sequenced here: peripheral blood, sampled after recovery from COVID-19. The CDR3 reads CASSYSIGSATEAFF. For the CDR3, the DNA is TGTGCCAGCAGTTACTCGATAGGGTCGGCCACTGAAGCTTTCTTT.